The 29 T cell receptor beta chains below all came from one sample that was sequenced in a study of cytomegalovirus exposure and HLA in healthy donors. This PCR relied on a set of 60 Vbeta primers and 13 Jbeta primers. Clones were read by immunoSEQ multiplex PCR, and TCRdb kept only the in-frame ones, dropping some. This sample has around 150,000 clones, with approximately 10% found just once. The sample taken for sequencing was PBMCs. The receptors shown here come from a woman in her 40s in good health and CMV-seropositive.

This clone was seen more than once but under ten times. The V gene is TRBV7-2, the J gene TRBJ1-5, with TRBD1 as a possible D gene (5 bases). The germline gives CDR1 SGHTA, CDR2 FQGNSA. The V and J ends lost 0 bases and 0 bases respectively, with 9 bases between them. This CDR3 comprises 16 residues. The chain's CDR3 is CASSLAGRVSNQPQHF. The DNA for the CDR3 is TGTGCCAGCAGCTTAGCGGGCAGGGTTAGCAATCAGCCCCAGCATTTT.

This clone was observed a handful of times. The gene calls are TRBV7-2 and TRBJ2-3; 10 bases are shared with TRBD2. The CDR3 spans 12 residues. Per the germline V gene, CDR1 is SGHTA and CDR2 is FQGNSA. The V segment lost 5 bases and the J segment 14 bases; nucleotides outside the gene matches: 7. CDR3 bases: TGTGCCAGCAGCCCCGGGACTAGCGAACGGTATTTT. It specifies CASSPGTSERYF.

This clone has just a few counts. This chain links TRBV15 with TRBJ2-1, with D possibly matching TRBD1 (5 bases). V lost 0 bases and J lost 6, with 9 bases in between. CDR1 is LNHNV and CDR2 is YYDKDF in the germline V gene (reference sequence). The CDR3 totals 14 residues. CDR3 DNA sequence: TGTGCCACCAGCAGAGATCCCCAGGGCAATGAGCAGTTCTTC. It encodes CATSRDPQGNEQFF.

This chain links TRBV9 with TRBJ2-3; D is unclear. The length of the CDR3 is 13 residues. V dropped 4 bases and J dropped 3 bases, with 9 bases sitting between them. The germline V gene encodes CDR1 SGDLS and CDR2 YYNGEE. The CDR3 loop is CASSSYETDTQYF. CDR3 in DNA: TGTGCCAGCAGCTCCTATGAGACAGATACGCAGTATTTT. The complete variable domain, with remaining parts taken from reference TRBV9 and TRBJ2-3, reads DSGVTQTPKHLITATGQRVTLRCSPRSGDLSVYWYQQSLDQGLQFLIQYYNGEERAKGNILERFSAQQFPDLHSELNLSSLELGDSALYFCASSSYETDTQYFGPGTRLTVL.

This clone was counted only a few times. CDR3 nucleotides: TGCAGCGTTGACGGACAGGGATTAAGGGAGACCCAGTACTTC. Residues: CSVDGQGLRETQYF. This chain connects TRBV29-1 to TRBJ2-5, with 8 bases identical to TRBD1. V lost 3 bases and J lost 5; bases outside the gene matches: 8. The CDR3 runs 14 residues. Per germline, CDR1 SQVTM and CDR2 ANQGSEA.

This clone occurred a few times. The chain uses TRBV2 and TRBJ2-1; 8 bases agree with TRBD2. From germline, CDR1 is SNHLY and CDR2 FYNNEI. This CDR3 is 16 amino acids long. V gave up 3 bases and J gave up 2 bases; unmatched junction bases: 6. The DNA for the CDR3 is TGTGCCAGCAGTGAGTACGGGGGGGCCACCTACAATGAGCAGTTCTTC. Encoded protein: CASSEYGGATYNEQFF.

V and J are TRBV2 and TRBJ2-5, with TRBD2 matching 9 bases. The germline V gene has CDR1 SNHLY and CDR2 FYNNEI. The CDR3 sequence is 13 residues long. V gave up 8 bases and J gave up 3 bases; unmatched junction bases: 4. As DNA, the CDR3 is TGTGCCAGCTCACCTAGCGGGGAAGAGACCCAGTACTTC. Encoded protein: CASSPSGEETQYF.

This clone has just a few counts. V and J are TRBV6-6 and TRBJ1-4, with 7 bases lining up with TRBD1. J lost 8 bases, V lost 6 bases, and 12 bases had no gene match. CDR3 size: 15 residues. Germline V CDR1 and CDR2: MNHNY, SVGAGI (reference sequence). CDR3: CASRGGAGLGEKLFF. CDR3 in DNA: TGTGCCAGCAGAGGGGGCGCAGGGTTAGGGGAAAAACTGTTTTTT.

This chain joins TRBV19 and TRBJ1-6; 8 bases are shared with TRBD1. The CDR3 sequence is 14 residues long. V shed 9 bases and J 8 bases; nucleotides not matched to a gene: 9. Per germline, CDR1 LNHDA and CDR2 SQIVND (reference sequence). The CDR3 region is CASRQGLNDSPLHF. CDR3 in DNA: TGTGCCAGCAGACAGGGGCTCAATGATTCACCCCTCCACTTT. The variable domain in full, completed from reference TRBV19 and TRBJ1-6, reads DGGITQSPKYLFRKEGQNVTLSCEQNLNHDAMYWYRQDPGQGLRLIYYSQIVNDFQKGDIAEGYSVSREKKESFPLTVTSAQKNPTAFYLCASRQGLNDSPLHFGNGTRLTVT.

The chain couples TRBV5-5 to TRBJ1-1; weak D call: TRBD1 (5 bases). The CDR3 length is 14 residues. Per germline, CDR1 SGHKS and CDR2 YYEKEE (reference sequence). V dropped 0 bases and J dropped 7 bases, with 13 bases sitting between them. CDR3 loop: CASSLAREGIEAFF. CDR3 DNA: TGTGCCAGCAGCTTGGCCAGGGAGGGAATTGAAGCTTTCTTT.

In DNA, the CDR3 is TGTGCCAGCAGCCCTTCCCCGCAGGGGATTTGGAACATTCAGTACTTC. Its protein product is CASSPSPQGIWNIQYF. V usage is TRBV16 and J usage is TRBJ2-4; TRBD1 is a possible D gene (6 bases). V lost 4 bases and J 7 bases, leaving 20 bases between the germline ends. Germline loops: CDR1 KGHSY, CDR2 FQNENV. The CDR3 covers 16 residues.

The V call is TRBV18, the J call TRBJ2-6; 8 bases match TRBD1. The germline CDR1 and CDR2 sequences are KGHSH and LQKENI. The CDR3 runs 16 residues. J was trimmed by 2 bases and V by 5 bases; bases with no gene match: 5. For the CDR3, the DNA is TGTGCCAGCTCAATCGACAGGGGTACTGGGGCCAACGTCCTGACTTTC. This sequence encodes CASSIDRGTGANVLTF.

This clone was found a few times. The chain joins TRBV6-6 to TRBJ2-1; 9 bases match TRBD1. Losses at the gene ends were 4 bases for V and 7 bases for J; bases not matched to a gene: 5. The CDR3 runs 14 residues. CDR1 is MNHNY, CDR2 SVGAGI, per germline (reference sequence). The CDR3 coding sequence is TGTGCCAGCAGTTCCCCGGGACAGGGTAATGAGCAGTTCTTC. This codes for CASSSPGQGNEQFF.

This clone was counted between two and nine times. This chain connects TRBV6-5 to TRBJ1-2; D is perhaps TRBD1 (5 bases). The length of the CDR3 is 14 residues. Per germline, CDR1 MNHEY and CDR2 SVGAGI. Trimming removed 2 bases at V and 8 bases at J, with 15 bases between. The CDR3, as DNA: TGTGCCAGCAGTTACGGTGGAGGGGCGCGGGGCTACACCTTC. Translating it yields CASSYGGGARGYTF.

This clone was recorded a few times. CDR3 sequence (DNA): TGCGCCAGCAGCTTCGACAGGGGTGTCGATGAGCAGTTCTTC. Its protein is CASSFDRGVDEQFF. The chain joins TRBV5-1 to TRBJ2-1; the match to TRBD1 covers 8 bases. The CDR3 length is 14 residues. Germline V CDR1 and CDR2: SGHRS, YFSETQ. J gave up 8 bases and V 2 bases, and 6 bases lay outside the gene matches.

The chain links TRBV9 to TRBJ2-5; possibly TRBD1 for D (6 bases). Germline V gene data show CDR1 as SGDLS and CDR2 as YYNGEE. The CDR3 is 15 amino acids. V was shortened by 3 bases and J by 4 bases, with 16 bases between the two germline ends. The CDR3 is CASSAEQGLGETQYF. The CDR3 bases are TGTGCCAGCAGCGCAGAACAGGGTCTGGGAGAGACCCAGTACTTC.

The chain recombines TRBV29-1 with TRBJ2-7; 9 bases are shared with TRBD2. Germline CDR1 and CDR2: SQVTM and ANQGSEA. This CDR3 region has 15 residues. V was pared by 4 bases and J by 4 bases, with 11 bases of the junction left unmatched. This CDR3 reads CSVGDWRGGIYEQYF. In DNA form, the CDR3 reads TGCAGCGTTGGGGACTGGCGGGGGGGAATTTACGAGCAGTACTTC.

J is TRBJ1-1 and V is TRBV29-1; 10 nucleotides match TRBD1. The CDR3 runs 13 residues. Germline trimming cut 7 bases from V and 4 bases from J; bases unmatched to any gene: 6. Germline assignment: CDR1 SQVTM and CDR2 ANQGSEA. CDR3 sequence (DNA): TGCAGCGCTTACCGGGACAGGGGCACTGAAGCTTTCTTT. This translates into CSAYRDRGTEAFF.

The chain joins TRBV7-9 to TRBJ1-2, with 8 nucleotides matching TRBD1. The CDR3 runs to 16 residues. Germline CDR1 is SEHNR and CDR2 is FQNEAQ (reference sequence). V lost 5 bases to trimming and J lost 4 bases; unmatched junction nucleotides: 12. DNA of the CDR3: TGTGCCAGCAGCCCTTCAGGTGCCGGGACAGGCTATGGCTACACCTTC. Translation gives CASSPSGAGTGYGYTF.

V usage is TRBV7-2 and J usage is TRBJ1-3; D gene unclear. CDR1 and CDR2 from the germline V gene are SGHTA and FQGNSA. Trimming cost V 4 bases and J 2 bases, with 3 bases left between them. The CDR3 extends over 12 amino acids. The CDR3 spells CASSSAGNTIYF. CDR3 nucleotide sequence: TGTGCCAGCAGCTCGGCTGGAAACACCATATATTTT.

This clone was observed a few times. J is TRBJ1-5 and V is TRBV2; D is unresolved. This CDR3 is built from 15 residues. Germline V gives CDR1 SNHLY, CDR2 FYNNEI. Trimming shortened V by 4 bases and J by 4 bases, and 14 bases separated the two germline ends. CDR3 region: CASSVSGVSNQPQHF. CDR3 nucleotides: TGTGCCAGCAGTGTCTCCGGGGTTTCTAATCAGCCCCAGCATTTT.

The gene calls are TRBV9 and TRBJ1-5; 12 bases are a match to TRBD1. The CDR3 consists of 16 residues. Germline CDR1 and CDR2: SGDLS and YYNGEE. Trimming cost V 6 bases and J 5 bases; bases outside gene matches: 9. This chain's CDR3 is CASTEGQGAPDQPQHF. The CDR3 DNA reads as TGTGCCAGCACCGAGGGACAGGGGGCGCCTGATCAGCCCCAGCATTTT.

The V gene is TRBV7-9, the J gene TRBJ1-5, with 7 bases matching TRBD1. The J segment lost 2 bases and the V segment lost 4 bases, leaving 5 bases of the junction unmatched. Germline V gene lookup returns CDR1 SEHNR and CDR2 FQNEAQ (reference sequence). This CDR3 is 15 amino acids long. CDR3 loop: CASSSQGGGNQPQHF. In DNA form, the CDR3 reads TGTGCCAGCAGCTCGCAGGGGGGAGGCAATCAGCCCCAGCATTTT.

This rearrangement joins TRBV20-1 to TRBJ2-7; perhaps TRBD2 as D (5 bases). The CDR3 extends over 11 amino acids. The germline gives CDR1 DFQATT, CDR2 SNEGSKA (reference sequence). V lost 4 bases to trimming and J lost 8 bases, with 12 bases between them. The CDR3 nucleotides read TGCAGTGCTAAAGGTCCGGGGAAGCAGTACTTC. Its translation: CSAKGPGKQYF.

The CDR3 DNA reads as TGTGCCAGCAGTATACAGGGTGCTAATGAAAAACTGTTTTTT. Protein product: CASSIQGANEKLFF. The chain has TRBV5-6 and TRBJ1-4; D possibly corresponds to TRBD1 (6 bases). Germline values: CDR1 SGHDT, CDR2 YYEEEE. Trimming cost V 5 bases and J 3 bases, with 11 bases left between them. The CDR3 is 14 residues long. The complete variable domain, with remaining parts taken from reference TRBV5-6 and TRBJ1-4, reads DAGVTQSPTHLIKTRGQQVTLRCSPKSGHDTVSWYQQALGQGPQFIFQYYEEEERQRGNFPDRFSGHQFPNYSSELNVNALLLGDSALYLCASSIQGANEKLFFGSGTQLSVL.

This clone has only a few counts. The genes are TRBV7-6 and TRBJ2-3; weak D call: TRBD1 (5 bases). V was shortened by 0 bases and J by 4 bases, with 11 bases between the two germline ends. CDR3 length: 15 amino acids. Germline V CDR1 and CDR2: SGHVS, FNYEAQ. CDR3 region: CASSLALGQPDTQYF. CDR3 nucleotides: TGTGCCAGCAGCTTAGCGCTGGGGCAACCAGATACGCAGTATTTT.

This clone has just a few counts. The V and J genes are TRBV6-6 and TRBJ2-7; a possible D gene is TRBD1 (6 bases). Trimming took 5 bases from V and 1 from J, leaving 15 bases between them. The V gene's germline CDR1 is MNHNY and CDR2 SVGAGI (reference sequence). The CDR3 has 15 residues. The CDR3: CASSGRTALSYEQYF. The CDR3 coding sequence is TGTGCCAGCAGTGGTCGGACAGCGCTTTCCTACGAGCAGTACTTC.

The gene calls are TRBV15 and TRBJ2-1, with D possibly being TRBD2 (5 bases). The CDR3 spans 16 residues. The V end lost 1 base, the J end lost 4 bases, and 14 bases lay between the germline ends. CDR1 and CDR2 from the germline V gene are LNHNV and YYDKDF (reference sequence). The CDR3 is CATSRVTGIRYNEQFF. The CDR3 DNA reads as TGTGCCACCAGCAGAGTCACGGGGATTCGGTACAATGAGCAGTTCTTC.

Of note for this clone: Other DNA sequences within the sample encode an identical CDR3. The V and J genes are TRBV6-5 and TRBJ1-1; tentatively, D is TRBD1 (6 bases). This CDR3 is built from 14 residues. With 2 bases removed from V and 4 bases from J, the gap between germline ends came to 11 bases. The germline V gene has CDR1 MNHEY and CDR2 SVGAGI. The CDR3 loop is CASSYTDSGTEAFF. As DNA, the CDR3 is TGTGCCAGCAGTTACACGGACAGTGGCACTGAAGCTTTCTTT.